This passage covers 27 T cell receptor beta chains from one sample sequenced in a study of cytomegalovirus exposure and HLA in healthy donors. The protocol was immunoSEQ multiplex PCR, while the TCRdb copy is restricted to in-frame clones and leaves out a portion. This sample carries under 100,000 clones, approximately 96% of them seen once, and the ten largest clones take 0.78%. The sample comprised PBMCs. The origin of the receptors is a man aged 18 to 29 in good health and CMV-seronegative.

In DNA form, the CDR3 reads TGTGCCAGCAGGGGACAGGGGACCTCCTACGAGCAGTACTTC. Amino acids: CASRGQGTSYEQYF. The chain has TRBV25-1 and TRBJ2-7; 10 bases are shared with TRBD1. CDR3 length: 14 amino acids. Trimming took 6 bases from V and 0 from J; bases not matched to a gene: 2. Per the germline V gene, CDR1 is MGHDK and CDR2 is SYGVNS.

This chain uses TRBV7-2 with TRBJ2-5; D remains ambiguous. Germline values: CDR1 SGHTA, CDR2 FQGNSA. The CDR3 contains 15 residues. The V gene lost 0 bases and the J gene lost 2 bases, with 10 bases spanning the gap. The CDR3 coding sequence is TGTGCCAGCAGCTTAGCGGGCGTATCGCAAGAGACCCAGTACTTC. This translates into CASSLAGVSQETQYF. The full variable domain, with the rest looked up from reference TRBV7-2 and TRBJ2-5, is GAGVSQSPSNKVTEKGKDVELRCDPISGHTALYWYRQSLGQGLEFLIYFQGNSAPDKSGLPSDRFSAERTGGSVSTLTIQRTQQEDSAVYLCASSLAGVSQETQYFGPGTRLLVL.

The J gene is TRBJ1-5, the V gene TRBV29-1; D is unclear. The CDR3 has 13 residues. CDR1 and CDR2 from the germline V gene are SQVTM and ANQGSEA. Trimming left V 4 bases short and J 1 base short, with 8 bases between. This chain's CDR3 is CSVVEVSNQPQHF. The DNA of the CDR3 is TGCAGCGTTGTTGAGGTGAGCAATCAGCCCCAGCATTTT.

The chain couples TRBV27 to TRBJ1-1; possibly TRBD1 for D (6 bases). The CDR3 spans 14 residues. Between the trimmed V and J ends, which lost 3 bases and 2 bases, there was a span of 10 bases. Germline loops: CDR1 MNHEY, CDR2 SMNVEV (reference sequence). The chain's CDR3 is CASSLAGTNTEAFF. CDR3 DNA: TGTGCCAGCAGTTTGGCAGGGACAAACACTGAAGCTTTCTTT.

The chain carries TRBV11-2 and TRBJ2-1, with D unclear. V gave up 1 base and J gave up 4 bases, with 11 bases separating them. CDR1 SGHAT and CDR2 FQNNGV come from the germline V gene. The CDR3 covers 15 residues. The CDR3 sequence: CASSLVGSRYNEQFF. CDR3 nucleotides: TGTGCCAGCAGCTTAGTAGGCAGCAGGTACAATGAGCAGTTCTTC.

The rearrangement uses TRBV27 and TRBJ2-7; 9 positions agree with TRBD2. CDR1 and CDR2 from the germline V gene are MNHEY and SMNVEV (reference sequence). The CDR3 spans 13 residues. Trimming took 6 bases from V and 7 from J; bases not matched to a gene: 7. The CDR3: CASSLGTSSEQYF. As DNA, the CDR3 is TGTGCCAGCAGCCTCGGGACTAGCAGTGAGCAGTACTTC.

The rearrangement links TRBV9 to TRBJ2-3; a weak D match, TRBD1 (6 bases). The CDR3 has 16 residues. Looked up from germline, CDR1 is SGDLS and CDR2 is YYNGEE. V lost 1 base and J lost 0, with 12 bases in between. CDR3 residues: CASSVSGGPSTDTQYF. CDR3 coding DNA: TGTGCCAGCAGCGTATCTGGGGGCCCTAGCACAGATACGCAGTATTTT.

V is TRBV30 and J is TRBJ1-3; D is unclear. The length of the CDR3 is 14 residues. Trimming stripped 0 bases from V and 0 bases from J, with 6 bases between. From germline, CDR1 is GTSNPN and CDR2 SVGIG (reference sequence). DNA for the CDR3: TGTGCCTGGAGTGTAACAGCCTCTGGAAACACCATATATTTT. Translated: CAWSVTASGNTIYF.

The J gene is TRBJ2-5, the V gene TRBV6-1; the D gene is possibly TRBD1 (7 bases). The CDR3 is 17 residues long. V was cut by 3 bases and J by 4 bases, with 21 bases left in between. Germline CDR1 reads MNHNS; CDR2 reads SASEGT. The CDR3 bases are TGTGCCAGCAGTGATAGGGGGCGGAGGGGTCACCGAGAGACCCAGTACTTC. This codes for CASSDRGRRGHRETQYF.

Here the CDR3 reads CASSDHRADTQYF. The CDR3 coding sequence is TGTGCCAGCAGTGATCATCGGGCAGATACGCAGTATTTT. The chain uses TRBV6-1 and TRBJ2-3, with no clear D. Germline V gene data show CDR1 as MNHNS and CDR2 as SASEGT. This CDR3 is built from 13 residues. Deletions cut 3 bases from V and 4 bases from J, with 8 bases between.

The gene calls are TRBV7-3 and TRBJ2-1, with TRBD2 matching 9 bases. J gave up 7 bases and V 2 bases, and 3 bases lay outside the gene matches. Germline CDR1 and CDR2: SGHTA and FQGTGA. The CDR3 contains 14 residues. CDR3 region: CASSLGTSPNEQFF. CDR3 coding DNA: TGTGCCAGCAGCTTAGGGACTAGCCCTAATGAGCAGTTCTTC.

The chain links TRBV4-1 to TRBJ2-3; TRBD1 is a possible D gene (5 bases). The germline CDR1 and CDR2 sequences are MGHRA and YSYEKL. This CDR3 has 16 residues. Between the trimmed V and J ends, which lost 1 base and 3 bases, there was a span of 14 bases. CDR3: CASSQAPPKGTDTQYF. Here the CDR3 DNA reads TGCGCCAGCAGCCAAGCACCCCCCAAGGGGACAGATACGCAGTATTTT.

This clone appeared once. This chain joins TRBV11-2 and TRBJ2-1, with D maybe TRBD2 (6 bases). V was clipped by 4 bases and J by 0 bases, with 13 bases between them. The CDR3 loop spans 16 amino acids. Germline-derived CDR1 and CDR2 are SGHAT and FQNNGV. The CDR3 DNA sequence: TGTGCCAGCAGCTCCGGGGACTTTCGCTCCTACAATGAGCAGTTCTTC. It translates to CASSSGDFRSYNEQFF.

The chain employs TRBV28 and TRBJ1-5; 10 nucleotides match TRBD1. CDR3 length equals 15 residues. Losses at the gene ends were 6 bases for V and 7 bases for J; bases not matched to a gene: 9. Germline V gene lookup returns CDR1 MDHEN and CDR2 SYDVKM. The CDR3 loop reads CASSQTGTGDQPQHF. CDR3 in DNA: TGTGCCAGCAGCCAGACTGGGACAGGGGACCAGCCCCAGCATTTT.

The V and J genes are TRBV14 and TRBJ1-1; possible D gene TRBD1, 6 bases. The CDR3 is made up of 12 amino acids. Per germline, CDR1 SGHDN and CDR2 FVKESK. V was trimmed by 4 bases and J by 10 bases, leaving 13 bases between them. DNA for the CDR3: TGTGCCAGCAGCCTAAGAGAAGGGGGAGCTTTCTTT. Encoded protein: CASSLREGGAFF.

J is TRBJ2-6 and V is TRBV9; TRBD1 aligns across 12 bases. CDR1 is SGDLS, CDR2 YYNGEE, per germline. The CDR3 is made up of 19 amino acids. Trimming at V came to 2 bases and at J to 2 bases, leaving 8 bases not matched to a gene. The CDR3 nucleotides read TGTGCCAGCAGCGTGCCGGACCGGGACAGGGGGCCTGGGGCCAACGTCCTGACTTTC. Protein: CASSVPDRDRGPGANVLTF.

This chain connects TRBV28 to TRBJ2-2, with a tentative D call TRBD1 (6 bases). The CDR3 spans 15 residues. Trimming pared 3 bases from V and 4 bases from J, leaving 12 bases between. Germline V lookup: CDR1 MDHEN, CDR2 SYDVKM. The CDR3, as DNA: TGTGCCAGCAGTTTTTCAGGGGCTGGCACCGGGGAGCTGTTTTTT. This translates into CASSFSGAGTGELFF. The full variable domain, with the rest looked up from reference TRBV28 and TRBJ2-2, is DVKVTQSSRYLVKRTGEKVFLECVQDMDHENMFWYRQDPGLGLRLIYFSYDVKMKEKGDIPEGYSVSREKKERFSLILESASTNQTSMYLCASSFSGAGTGELFFGEGSRLTVL.

This chain links TRBV19 with TRBJ2-3; maybe TRBD1 (6 bases). The CDR3 totals 14 residues. V was shortened by 6 bases and J by 3 bases, with 13 bases between the two germline ends. Germline CDR1 and CDR2: LNHDA and SQIVND (reference sequence). CDR3 bases: TGTGCCAGTAGAACAGGGTATGGGACAGATACGCAGTATTTT. Translated, it gives CASRTGYGTDTQYF.

The V call is TRBV6-5, the J call TRBJ2-5; 7 positions match TRBD1. Germline trimming cut 2 bases from V and 4 bases from J; bases unmatched to any gene: 7. Looked up from germline, CDR1 is MNHEY and CDR2 is SVGAGI. The CDR3 is made up of 15 amino acids. CDR3 sequence: CASSYGDSPGETQYF. The CDR3 DNA sequence: TGTGCCAGCAGTTACGGGGACAGCCCCGGAGAGACCCAGTACTTC.

V and J are TRBV5-1 and TRBJ2-1, with 11 bases that match TRBD2. The CDR3 is made up of 17 amino acids. Germline lookup yields CDR1 SGHRS and CDR2 YFSETQ. The V segment lost 1 base and the J segment 6 bases; nucleotides outside the gene matches: 9. CDR3 DNA: TGCGCCAGCAGCTTGACCAAAACTAGCGGGAGAGGCAATGAGCAGTTCTTC. Its protein is CASSLTKTSGRGNEQFF.

This clone has just one count. The V and J genes are TRBV28 and TRBJ2-7, with D unresolved. The CDR3 is 13 residues long. Germline loops: CDR1 MDHEN, CDR2 SYDVKM. Trimming removed 2 bases at V and 6 bases at J, with 11 bases between. This CDR3 reads CASSLIQRGEQYF. CDR3 nucleotide sequence: TGTGCCAGCAGTTTAATCCAAAGAGGCGAGCAGTACTTC.

This CDR3 reads CSVGAGGSYNEQFF. The DNA of the CDR3 is TGCAGCGTTGGAGCAGGGGGCAGTTACAATGAGCAGTTCTTC. The chain couples TRBV29-1 to TRBJ2-1; 8 bases line up with TRBD1. V lost 4 bases, J lost 4 bases, and 6 bases stayed unmatched. Germline CDR1 and CDR2: SQVTM and ANQGSEA. The CDR3 is made up of 14 amino acids.

The genes are TRBV28 and TRBJ2-7; weak D call: TRBD2 (7 bases). This CDR3 is 12 amino acids long. Germline CDR1 reads MDHEN; CDR2 reads SYDVKM. V was cut by 8 bases and J by 3 bases, with 11 bases left in between. DNA of the CDR3: TGTGCCAGCCTAGGGGGGGACTACGAGCAGTACTTC. It specifies CASLGGDYEQYF.

This clone was seen once. The V call is TRBV27, the J call TRBJ1-1; D possibly corresponds to TRBD1 (5 bases). CDR1 MNHEY and CDR2 SMNVEV come from the germline V gene (reference sequence). Trimming removed 2 bases at V and 7 bases at J, with 11 bases between. The CDR3 is 13 residues long. The CDR3 loop reads CASSLRGKGEAFF. The CDR3 nucleotides are TGTGCCAGCAGTTTACGGGGGAAAGGTGAAGCTTTCTTT.

V usage is TRBV27 and J usage is TRBJ2-7; D might be TRBD2 (6 bases). The germline V gene encodes CDR1 MNHEY and CDR2 SMNVEV (reference sequence). Trimming took off 7 bases at V and 2 bases at J, with 21 bases between the two ends. CDR3 length: 16 amino acids. The CDR3 nucleotides read TGTGCCAGCAACTCCCCGGATAAGCGGGTGGCCTACGAGCAGTACGTC. The encoded protein is CASNSPDKRVAYEQYV.

This clone was counted a few times. The chain recombines TRBV11-2 with TRBJ2-5; D is unclear. This CDR3 has 14 residues. Trimming removed 5 bases at V and 5 bases at J, with 15 bases between. CDR1 and CDR2 (germline): SGHAT, FQNNGV. The CDR3 DNA reads TGTGCCAGCAGCCCCCAAGTAGTCTGGGAGACCCAGTACTTC. Translation: CASSPQVVWETQYF. Together with reference TRBV11-2 and TRBJ2-5, the CDR3 gives the full variable domain: EAGVAQSPRYKIIEKRQSVAFWCNPISGHATLYWYQQILGQGPKLLIQFQNNGVVDDSQLPKDRFSAERLKGVDSTLKIQPAKLEDSAVYLCASSPQVVWETQYFGPGTRLLVL.

The chain recombines TRBV10-3 with TRBJ2-1; 8 bases match TRBD1. V gave up 2 bases and J gave up 8 bases; unmatched junction bases: 11. CDR1 is ENHRY, CDR2 SYGVKD, per germline. This CDR3 region has 16 residues. CDR3 loop: CAISEGGQVRIDEQFF. The CDR3 DNA reads as TGTGCCATCAGTGAGGGGGGACAGGTCCGTATAGATGAGCAGTTCTTC.